This TCR beta chain was observed in a study of response to subunit inactivated influenza vaccine. Study-wide results and limits: The authors proposed limited new T cell recruitment per seasonal influenza vaccination.

TCRdb fed the RT-PCR reads into MiXCR, producing one record per CDR3 protein. The sample has approximately 730,000 distinct CDR3 sequences, approximately 15% seen once. The CDR3 contains 17 residues. J lost 2 bases, V lost 2 bases, and 9 bases had no gene match. Germline V gives CDR1 SSHAT, CDR2 FNYEAQ (reference sequence). Only a few counts were recorded for this clonotype. The antigen is unknown. The sequence derives from a man aged 50-60 years who received an inactivated influenza vaccine. The input for sequencing was PBMCs from blood, taken 14 to 15 days before vaccination. The V call is TRBV7-7, the J call TRBJ2-5; 9 nucleotides line up with TRBD2. Here the CDR3 reads CASSLLLAGGLQETQYF. In DNA, the CDR3 is TGTGCCAGCAGCTTACTACTGGCGGGAGGGCTTCAAGAGACCCAGTACTTC.